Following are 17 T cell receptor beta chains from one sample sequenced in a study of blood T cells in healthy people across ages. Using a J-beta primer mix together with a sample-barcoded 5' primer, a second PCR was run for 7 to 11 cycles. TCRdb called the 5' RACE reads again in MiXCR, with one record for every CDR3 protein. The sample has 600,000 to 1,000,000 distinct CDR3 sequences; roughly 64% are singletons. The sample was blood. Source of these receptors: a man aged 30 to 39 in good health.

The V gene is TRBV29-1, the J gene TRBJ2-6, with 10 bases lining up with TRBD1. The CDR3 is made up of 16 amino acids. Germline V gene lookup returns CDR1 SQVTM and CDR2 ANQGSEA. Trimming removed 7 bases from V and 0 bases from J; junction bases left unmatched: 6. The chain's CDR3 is CSAGGQGDSGANVLTF. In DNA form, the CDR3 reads TGCAGCGCGGGTGGACAGGGGGACTCTGGGGCCAACGTCCTGACTTTC.

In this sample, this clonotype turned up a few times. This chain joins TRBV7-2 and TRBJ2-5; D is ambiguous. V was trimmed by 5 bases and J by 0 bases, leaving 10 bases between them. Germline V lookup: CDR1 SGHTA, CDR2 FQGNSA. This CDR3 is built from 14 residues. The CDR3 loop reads CASSRTRDQETQYF. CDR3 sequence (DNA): TGTGCCAGCAGCCGAACCCGGGACCAAGAGACCCAGTACTTC.

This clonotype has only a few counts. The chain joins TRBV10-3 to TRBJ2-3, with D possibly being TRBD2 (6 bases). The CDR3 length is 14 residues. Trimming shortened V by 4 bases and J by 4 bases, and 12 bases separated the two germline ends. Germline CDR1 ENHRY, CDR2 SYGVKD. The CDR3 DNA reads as TGTGCCATCAGTGGTGTAGGAGGGGCAGATACGCAGTATTTT. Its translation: CAISGVGGADTQYF.

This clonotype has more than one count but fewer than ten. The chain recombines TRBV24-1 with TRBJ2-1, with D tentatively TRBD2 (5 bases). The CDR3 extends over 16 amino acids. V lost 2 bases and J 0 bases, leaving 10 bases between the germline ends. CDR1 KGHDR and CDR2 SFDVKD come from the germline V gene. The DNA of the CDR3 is TGTGCCACCAGTGATTCGCAGCGGAGCTCCTACAATGAGCAGTTCTTC. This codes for CATSDSQRSSYNEQFF.

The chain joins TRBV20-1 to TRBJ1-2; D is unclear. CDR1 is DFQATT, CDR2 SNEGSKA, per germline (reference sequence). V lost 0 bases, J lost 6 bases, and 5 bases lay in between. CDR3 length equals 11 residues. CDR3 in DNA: TGCAGTGCTAGAGATGTCGATGGCTACACCTTC. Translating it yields CSARDVDGYTF.

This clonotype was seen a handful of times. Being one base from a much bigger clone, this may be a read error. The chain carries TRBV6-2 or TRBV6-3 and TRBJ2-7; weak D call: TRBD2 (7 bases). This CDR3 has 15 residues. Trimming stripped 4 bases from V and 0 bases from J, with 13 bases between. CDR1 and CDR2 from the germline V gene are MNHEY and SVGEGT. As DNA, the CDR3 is TGTGCCAGCAGTTGCGGGGGCGGCCTCTCCTACGAGCAGTACTTC. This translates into CASSCGGGLSYEQYF.

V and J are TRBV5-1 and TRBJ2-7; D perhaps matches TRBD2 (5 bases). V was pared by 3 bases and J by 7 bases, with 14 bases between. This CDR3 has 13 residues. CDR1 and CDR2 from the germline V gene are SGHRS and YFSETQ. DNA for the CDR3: TGCGCCAGCAGCTCCCAGGAGGATGGTGAGCAGTACTTC. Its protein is CASSSQEDGEQYF. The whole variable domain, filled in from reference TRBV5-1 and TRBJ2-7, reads KAGVTQTPRYLIKTRGQQVTLSCSPISGHRSVSWYQQTPGQGLQFLFEYFSETQRNKGNFPGRFSGRQFSNSRSEMNVSTLELGDSALYLCASSSQEDGEQYFGPGTRLTVT.

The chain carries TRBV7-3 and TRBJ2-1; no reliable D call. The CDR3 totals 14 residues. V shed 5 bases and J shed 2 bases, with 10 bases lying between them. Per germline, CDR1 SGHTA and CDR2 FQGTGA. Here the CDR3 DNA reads TGTGCCAGCAGCGCGAGCCACCCCTACAATGAGCAGTTCTTC. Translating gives CASSASHPYNEQFF.

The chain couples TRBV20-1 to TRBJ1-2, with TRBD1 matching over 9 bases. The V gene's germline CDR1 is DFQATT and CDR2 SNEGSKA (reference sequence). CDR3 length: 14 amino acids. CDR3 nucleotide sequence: TGCAGCGCTCGGACAGGGGAAGGGTTAGATGGCTACACCTTC. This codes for CSARTGEGLDGYTF.

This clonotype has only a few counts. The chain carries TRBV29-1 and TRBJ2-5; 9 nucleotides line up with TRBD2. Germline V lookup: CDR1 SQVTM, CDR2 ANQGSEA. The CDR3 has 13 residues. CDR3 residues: CSYSGGPQETQYF. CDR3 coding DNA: TGCAGTTATAGCGGGGGCCCCCAAGAGACCCAGTACTTC.

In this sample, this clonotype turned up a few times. CDR3 residues: CSVAGSRREKLFF. In DNA form, the CDR3 reads TGCAGCGTCGCGGGCTCCCGGCGTGAAAAACTGTTTTTT. The chain employs TRBV29-1 and TRBJ1-4; D is ambiguous. With 6 bases removed from V and 7 bases from J, the gap between germline ends came to 15 bases. Per the germline V gene, CDR1 is SQVTM and CDR2 is ANQGSEA. The CDR3 sequence is 13 residues long.

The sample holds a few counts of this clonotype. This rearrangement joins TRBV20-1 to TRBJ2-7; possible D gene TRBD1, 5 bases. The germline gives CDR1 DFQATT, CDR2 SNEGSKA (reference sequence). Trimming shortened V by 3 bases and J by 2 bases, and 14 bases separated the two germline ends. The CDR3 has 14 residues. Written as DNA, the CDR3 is TGCAGTGCTAGGGACACCAGCAAACCCTACGAGCAGTACTTC. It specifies CSARDTSKPYEQYF.

The CDR3: CASSLNAGNGGYTF. As DNA, the CDR3 is TGCGCCAGCAGCTTGAACGCAGGGAACGGTGGCTACACCTTC. This chain uses TRBV5-1 with TRBJ1-2, with D possibly matching TRBD1 (5 bases). The CDR3 is 14 amino acids. V was pared by 1 base and J by 7 bases, with 14 bases between. Germline V lookup: CDR1 SGHRS, CDR2 YFSETQ.

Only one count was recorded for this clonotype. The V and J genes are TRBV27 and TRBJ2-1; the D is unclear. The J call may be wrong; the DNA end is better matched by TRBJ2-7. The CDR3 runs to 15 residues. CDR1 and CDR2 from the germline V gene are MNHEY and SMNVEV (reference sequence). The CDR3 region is CASSFEPPRLYEQYF. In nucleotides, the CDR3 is TGTGCCAGCAGTTTCGAACCACCCAGACTTTACGAGCAGTACTTC.

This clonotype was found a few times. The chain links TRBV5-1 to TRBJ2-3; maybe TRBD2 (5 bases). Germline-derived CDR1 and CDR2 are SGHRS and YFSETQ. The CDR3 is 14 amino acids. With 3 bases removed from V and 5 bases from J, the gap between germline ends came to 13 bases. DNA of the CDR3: TGCGCCAGCAGCTCCCCGGAGGCGGGAGATACGCAGTATTTT. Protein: CASSSPEAGDTQYF.

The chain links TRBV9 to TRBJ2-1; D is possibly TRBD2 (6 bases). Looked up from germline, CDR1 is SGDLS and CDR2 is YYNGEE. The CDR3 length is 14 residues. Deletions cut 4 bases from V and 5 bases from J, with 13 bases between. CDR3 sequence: CASSPGGGDNEQFF. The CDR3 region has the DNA TGTGCCAGCAGCCCCGGAGGCGGGGACAATGAGCAGTTCTTC.

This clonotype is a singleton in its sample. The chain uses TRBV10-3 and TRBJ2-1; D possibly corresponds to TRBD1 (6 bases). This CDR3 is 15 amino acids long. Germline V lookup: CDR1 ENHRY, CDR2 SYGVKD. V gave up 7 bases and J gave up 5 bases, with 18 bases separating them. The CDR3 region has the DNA TGTGCCATCACCCTCGGGCAGGGACAAGACAATGAGCAGTTCTTC. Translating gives CAITLGQGQDNEQFF.